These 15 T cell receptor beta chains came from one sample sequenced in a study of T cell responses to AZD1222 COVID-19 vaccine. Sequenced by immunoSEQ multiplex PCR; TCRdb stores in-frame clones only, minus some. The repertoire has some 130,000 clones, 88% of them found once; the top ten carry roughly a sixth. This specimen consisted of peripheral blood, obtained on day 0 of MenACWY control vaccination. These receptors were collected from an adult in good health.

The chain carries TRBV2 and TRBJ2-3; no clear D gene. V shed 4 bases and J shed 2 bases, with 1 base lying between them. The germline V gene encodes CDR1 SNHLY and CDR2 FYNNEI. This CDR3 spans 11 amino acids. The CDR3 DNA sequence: TGTGCCAGCAGTGTCACAGATACGCAGTATTTT. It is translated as CASSVTDTQYF.

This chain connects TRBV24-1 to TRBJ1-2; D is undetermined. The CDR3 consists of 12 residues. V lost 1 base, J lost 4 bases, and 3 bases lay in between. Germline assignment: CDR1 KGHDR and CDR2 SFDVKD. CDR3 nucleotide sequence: TGTGCCACCAGTGATTTTGTCTATGGCTACACCTTC. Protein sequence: CATSDFVYGYTF.

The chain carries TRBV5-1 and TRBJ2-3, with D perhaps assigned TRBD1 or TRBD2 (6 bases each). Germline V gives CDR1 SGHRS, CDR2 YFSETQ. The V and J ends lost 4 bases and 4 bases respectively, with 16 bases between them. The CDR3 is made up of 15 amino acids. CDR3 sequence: CASSPGHGGADTQYF. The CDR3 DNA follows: TGCGCCAGCAGCCCGGGACACGGAGGGGCAGATACGCAGTATTTT.

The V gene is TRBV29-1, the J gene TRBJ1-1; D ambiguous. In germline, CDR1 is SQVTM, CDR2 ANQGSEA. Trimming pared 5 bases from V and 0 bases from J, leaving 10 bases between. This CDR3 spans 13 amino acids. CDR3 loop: CSVFMPLNTEAFF. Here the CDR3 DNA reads TGCAGCGTTTTCATGCCGTTGAACACTGAAGCTTTCTTT.

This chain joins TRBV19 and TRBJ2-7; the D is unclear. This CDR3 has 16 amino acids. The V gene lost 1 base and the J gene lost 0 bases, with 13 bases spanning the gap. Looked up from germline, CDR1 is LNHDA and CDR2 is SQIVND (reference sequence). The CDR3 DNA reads TGTGCCAGTAGTATAGGCCCCTTACGGAGCTCCTACGAGCAGTACTTC. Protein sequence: CASSIGPLRSSYEQYF.

CDR3 region: CASSRDGVNYGYTF. CDR3 nucleotide sequence: TGTGCCAGTAGTAGGGACGGTGTTAACTATGGCTACACCTTC. The genes are TRBV19 and TRBJ1-2, with D perhaps TRBD1 (5 bases). CDR1 LNHDA and CDR2 SQIVND come from the germline V gene (reference sequence). CDR3 size: 14 residues. V gave up 4 bases and J gave up 1 base, with 10 bases separating them.

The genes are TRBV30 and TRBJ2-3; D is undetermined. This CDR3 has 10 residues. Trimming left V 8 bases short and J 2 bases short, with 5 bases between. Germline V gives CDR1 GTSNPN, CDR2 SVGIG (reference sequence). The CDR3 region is CASFTDTQYF. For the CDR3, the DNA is TGTGCCAGTTTCACAGATACGCAGTATTTT.

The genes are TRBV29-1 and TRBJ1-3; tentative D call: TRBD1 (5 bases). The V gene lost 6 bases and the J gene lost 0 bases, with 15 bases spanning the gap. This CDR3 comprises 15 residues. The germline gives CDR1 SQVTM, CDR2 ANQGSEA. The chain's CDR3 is CSVTAGSSSGNTIYF. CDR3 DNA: TGCAGCGTGACCGCAGGGAGTAGCTCTGGAAACACCATATATTTT.

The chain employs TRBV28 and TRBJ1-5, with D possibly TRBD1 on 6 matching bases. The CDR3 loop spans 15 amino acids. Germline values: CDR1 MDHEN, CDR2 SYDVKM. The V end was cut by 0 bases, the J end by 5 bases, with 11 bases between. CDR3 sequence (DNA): TGTGCCAGCAGTTTATGGTTCGGGGGCGATCAGCCCCAGCATTTT. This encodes CASSLWFGGDQPQHF.

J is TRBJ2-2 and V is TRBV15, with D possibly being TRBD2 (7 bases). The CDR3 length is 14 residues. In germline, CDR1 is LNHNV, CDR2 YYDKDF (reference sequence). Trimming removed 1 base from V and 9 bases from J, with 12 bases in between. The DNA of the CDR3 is TGTGCCACCAGCAGAGCGGGGGGCGAATGGGAGCTGTTTTTT. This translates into CATSRAGGEWELFF.

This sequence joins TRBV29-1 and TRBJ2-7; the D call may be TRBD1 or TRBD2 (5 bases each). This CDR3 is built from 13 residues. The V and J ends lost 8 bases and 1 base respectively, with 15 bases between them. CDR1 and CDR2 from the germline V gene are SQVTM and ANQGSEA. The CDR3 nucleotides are TGCAGCATATGGGACGGGAAATCCTACGAGCAGTACTTC. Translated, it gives CSIWDGKSYEQYF.

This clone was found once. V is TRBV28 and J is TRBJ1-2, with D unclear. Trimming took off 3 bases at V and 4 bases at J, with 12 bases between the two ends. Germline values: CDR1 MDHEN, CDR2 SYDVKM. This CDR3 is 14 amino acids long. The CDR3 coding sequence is TGTGCCAGCAGTTTTAAGGTGATTATCTATGGCTACACCTTC. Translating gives CASSFKVIIYGYTF.

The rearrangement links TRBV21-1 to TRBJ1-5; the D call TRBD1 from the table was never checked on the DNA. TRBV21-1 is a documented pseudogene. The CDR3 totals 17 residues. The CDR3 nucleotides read TGTGCCAGCAGCAGTGGGGACAGGGGGGCAGGCAATCAGCCCCAGCATTTT. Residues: CASSSGDRGAGNQPQHF.

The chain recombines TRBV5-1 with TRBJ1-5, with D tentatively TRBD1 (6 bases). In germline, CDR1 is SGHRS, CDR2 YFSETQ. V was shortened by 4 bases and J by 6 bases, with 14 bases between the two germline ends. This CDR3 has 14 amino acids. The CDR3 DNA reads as TGCGCCAGCAGCGTACAGGGTGGGAGTCAGCCCCAGCATTTT. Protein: CASSVQGGSQPQHF. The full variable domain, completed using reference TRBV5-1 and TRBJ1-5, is KAGVTQTPRYLIKTRGQQVTLSCSPISGHRSVSWYQQTPGQGLQFLFEYFSETQRNKGNFPGRFSGRQFSNSRSEMNVSTLELGDSALYLCASSVQGGSQPQHFGDGTRLSIL.

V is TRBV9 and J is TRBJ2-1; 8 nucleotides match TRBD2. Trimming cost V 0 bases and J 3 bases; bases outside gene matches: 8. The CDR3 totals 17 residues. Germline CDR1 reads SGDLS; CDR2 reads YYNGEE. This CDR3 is CASSVEIRTSSYNEQFF. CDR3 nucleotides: TGTGCCAGCAGCGTAGAGATCCGGACTAGCAGCTACAATGAGCAGTTCTTC.